This T cell receptor (beta chain) was captured by sequencing in a study of shared clonotypes between healthy human individuals. The sorted-subset replicate PCRs were given around 190 ng DNA, which is 27,000 or so T cell genomes. Generated by immunoSEQ multiplex PCR, the TCRdb table keeps only in-frame clones and is missing some. In the table there are 2 million to 2.5 million clones, approximately 94% of which are singletons. The investigators split CD4+ cells into a CD45RA+ naive subset and a CD45RA-negative memory subset. The V and J ends lost 0 bases and 0 bases respectively, with 5 bases between them. The CDR3 spans 15 residues. CDR1 and CDR2 from the germline V gene are LGHNA and YSLEER.

This clonotype was obtained from a man between 18 and 29 years old in good health. The chain combines TRBV4-3 with TRBJ2-2; D gene unclear. The sequencing sample was made of naive CD4+ T cells sorted from blood. This sample's subset: CD45RA+ positively selected. CDR3 protein: CASSQEGSNTGELFF. Written as DNA, the CDR3 is TGCGCCAGCAGCCAAGAGGGGTCGAACACCGGGGAGCTGTTTTTT.